Sequencing of this T cell receptor beta chain was carried out in a study of T cell repertoires in cytomegalovirus infection. This clonotype was observed a few times. What it recognizes is unknown. The study, taken as a whole, reports: It was HLA-C-restricted CMV-specific TCR beta clonotypes that dominated the response ex vivo. Summed frequency of shared TCR beta families picked out CMV carriers who also had the relevant HLA.

Using its own MiXCR run on the reads, TCRdb lists one record per CDR3 protein. The sample yields approximately 700,000 distinct CDR3 sequences, under 40% seen once. The sequenced material came from PBMCs. The source of this sequence is a human donor in good health (CMV status not recorded). Some clones in this sample may be carry-over from other donors' samples.

The CDR3 region is CASSLWAGGSYNEQFF. CDR3 coding DNA: TGTGCCAGCAGCTTATGGGCGGGGGGTTCCTACAATGAGCAGTTCTTC. The rearrangement uses TRBV7-6 and TRBJ2-1; TRBD2 matches at 8 bases. Germline loops: CDR1 SGHVS, CDR2 FNYEAQ. CDR3 size: 16 residues. The V gene end was trimmed by 2 bases and the J gene end by 1 base; junction bases not matched to a gene: 4.